The 20 T cell receptor beta chains presented below share a single source sample, sequenced in a study of blood T cell repertoires in COVID-19. Only in-frame clones appear in the TCRdb table, and some are missing; sequencing was by immunoSEQ multiplex PCR. The top ten clones hold approximately 10% of a sample with about 220,000 clones, more than 65% of them seen once. The sample consisted of peripheral blood. These receptors came from a man aged 50-59 years with active or convalescent COVID-19.

The rearrangement links TRBV28 to TRBJ2-3, with 7 bases identical to TRBD2. J was trimmed by 2 bases and V by 6 bases; bases with no gene match: 14. The CDR3 totals 17 residues. Germline loops: CDR1 MDHEN, CDR2 SYDVKM. In nucleotides, the CDR3 is TGTGCCAGCAGCCCAATCCGGGACTACCTACTCACAGATACGCAGTATTTT. This encodes CASSPIRDYLLTDTQYF.

The sample holds many counts of this clone. The chain couples TRBV28 to TRBJ1-1, with TRBD1 matching over 12 bases. Germline CDR1 MDHEN, CDR2 SYDVKM. The CDR3 sequence is 18 residues long. The trim removed 2 bases at V and 2 bases at J, leaving 9 bases unmatched. This CDR3 is CASSLPGQGATPNTEAFF. CDR3 sequence (DNA): TGTGCCAGCAGTTTACCGGGACAGGGGGCGACCCCCAACACTGAAGCTTTCTTT.

The V and J genes are TRBV2 and TRBJ2-1; no clear D gene. The germline gives CDR1 SNHLY, CDR2 FYNNEI. The CDR3 totals 12 residues. V was pared by 5 bases and J by 6 bases, with 8 bases between. The CDR3 nucleotides are TGTGCCAGCAGTCCCTTGAGCAATGAGCAGTTCTTC. Protein sequence: CASSPLSNEQFF.

This rearrangement joins TRBV5-4 to TRBJ1-2, with D perhaps matching TRBD1 (5 bases). Germline CDR1 SGHNT, CDR2 YYREEE (reference sequence). V was trimmed by 5 bases and J by 8 bases, leaving 13 bases between them. CDR3 size: 12 residues. The CDR3 is CASSHPGSGYTF. CDR3 DNA: TGTGCCAGCAGTCACCCAGGGTCCGGCTACACCTTC.

The V gene is TRBV12-3 or TRBV12-4, the J gene TRBJ1-1; 7 bases fit TRBD1. The CDR3 spans 13 residues. V shed 6 bases and J 0 bases; nucleotides not matched to a gene: 1. The CDR3 nucleotides read TGTGCCAGCAGGGGACAGTTGAACACTGAAGCTTTCTTT. As protein: CASRGQLNTEAFF.

CDR3 amino acids: CASSAYPGTGAEGQYF. CDR3 nucleotide sequence: TGTGCCAGTAGTGCGTATCCCGGGACAGGGGCGGAGGGGCAGTACTTC. This chain links TRBV19 with TRBJ2-7; 10 bases align to TRBD1. V was clipped by 5 bases and J by 9 bases; unmatched bases: 16. Looked up from germline, CDR1 is LNHDA and CDR2 is SQIVND (reference sequence). The CDR3 spans 16 residues.

The genes are TRBV28 and TRBJ1-4, with 10 bases fitting TRBD1. There are 17 residues in the CDR3. Trimming at V came to 3 bases and at J to 8 bases, leaving 12 bases not matched to a gene. CDR1 is MDHEN and CDR2 is SYDVKM in the germline V gene. DNA of the CDR3: TGTGCCAGCAGTTTCCTTAAGGGAGGGACAGGGGAAGAAAAACTGTTTTTT. Amino acid sequence: CASSFLKGGTGEEKLFF.

CDR3 region: CASSLGRGEFEQYV. The CDR3 DNA follows: TGTGCCAGCAGCTTAGGGAGGGGAGAATTCGAGCAGTACGTC. This chain uses TRBV11-2 with TRBJ2-7; possible D gene TRBD2, 6 bases. Germline values: CDR1 SGHAT, CDR2 FQNNGV. V was trimmed by 1 base and J by 6 bases, leaving 13 bases between them. The CDR3 spans 14 residues.

V gene TRBV7-9 combines with J gene TRBJ1-2; 8 bases align to TRBD1. V lost 1 base, J lost 3 bases, and 7 bases stayed unmatched. The CDR3 totals 16 residues. The germline CDR1 and CDR2 sequences are SEHNR and FQNEAQ (reference sequence). CDR3 nucleotides: TGTGCCAGCAGCTTAGTAGGGGGACAGGTGGACTATGGCTACACCTTC. Translated, it gives CASSLVGGQVDYGYTF.

The chain links TRBV5-5 to TRBJ2-3; TRBD1 aligns across 10 bases. Trimming removed 0 bases from V and 4 bases from J; junction bases left unmatched: 5. This CDR3 contains 16 residues. CDR1 is SGHKS, CDR2 YYEKEE, per germline (reference sequence). The CDR3 coding sequence is TGTGCCAGCAGCTTGGGACAGGGGGCGCCAGCAGATACGCAGTATTTT. It translates to CASSLGQGAPADTQYF.

Here the CDR3 DNA reads TGTGCCACCAGGACTCAGCGGGGGGAGCAGTTCTTC. Its translation: CATRTQRGEQFF. The rearrangement links TRBV15 to TRBJ2-1; 8 positions agree with TRBD2. The V gene's germline CDR1 is LNHNV and CDR2 YYDKDF (reference sequence). The CDR3 totals 12 residues. V shed 6 bases and J 10 bases; nucleotides not matched to a gene: 5.

V usage is TRBV5-6 and J usage is TRBJ2-7; 10 positions match TRBD1. The germline gives CDR1 SGHDT, CDR2 YYEEEE. V was pared by 6 bases and J by 2 bases, with 8 bases of the junction left unmatched. The CDR3 has 15 amino acids. CDR3 DNA sequence: TGTGCCAGCAACCCCTTGGGACAGGGGACCTACGAGCAGTACTTC. This encodes CASNPLGQGTYEQYF. The complete variable domain, with remaining parts taken from reference TRBV5-6 and TRBJ2-7, reads DAGVTQSPTHLIKTRGQQVTLRCSPKSGHDTVSWYQQALGQGPQFIFQYYEEEERQRGNFPDRFSGHQFPNYSSELNVNALLLGDSALYLCASNPLGQGTYEQYFGPGTRLTVT.

The rearrangement uses TRBV6-1 and TRBJ2-5; 7 nucleotides match TRBD2. The V segment lost 2 bases and the J segment 2 bases; nucleotides outside the gene matches: 8. The germline CDR1 and CDR2 sequences are MNHNS and SASEGT. CDR3 size: 16 residues. The CDR3 is CASSEIVASGQETQYF. The CDR3 coding sequence is TGTGCCAGCAGTGAAATAGTAGCTAGCGGACAAGAGACCCAGTACTTC.

This clone was found a few times. The V call is TRBV2, the J call TRBJ1-3, with D possibly being TRBD1 (5 bases). V lost 2 bases and J 4 bases, leaving 9 bases between the germline ends. Germline CDR1 and CDR2: SNHLY and FYNNEI. This CDR3 is built from 14 residues. The CDR3 bases are TGTGCCAGCAGTGAATCGAACAGGGGAAACACCATATATTTT. This gives the protein CASSESNRGNTIYF. Full variable domain (rest looked up from reference TRBV2 and TRBJ1-3): EPEVTQTPSHQVTQMGQEVILRCVPISNHLYFYWYRQILGQKVEFLVSFYNNEISEKSEIFDDQFSVERPDGSNFTLKIRSTKLEDSAMYFCASSESNRGNTIYFGEGSWLTVV.

The rearrangement uses TRBV28 and TRBJ2-2; the match to TRBD2 covers 11 bases. J lost 5 bases, V lost 2 bases, and 7 bases had no gene match. The length of the CDR3 is 17 residues. Germline assignment: CDR1 MDHEN and CDR2 SYDVKM. The CDR3 sequence is CASSLQLAGEGTGELFF. The CDR3 DNA reads TGTGCCAGCAGTTTACAACTAGCGGGAGAAGGGACCGGGGAGCTGTTTTTT.

This CDR3 is CASSLGRDTQYF. Here the CDR3 DNA reads TGTGCCAGCAGTTTAGGGCGAGATACGCAGTATTTT. This rearrangement joins TRBV28 to TRBJ2-3; D not resolved. Per the germline V gene, CDR1 is MDHEN and CDR2 is SYDVKM. Trimming cost V 2 bases and J 5 bases, with 5 bases left between them. The CDR3 totals 12 residues.

This clone has just one count. The J gene is TRBJ2-5, the V gene TRBV30; 7 bases fit TRBD2. The CDR3 runs 13 residues. The V and J ends lost 0 bases and 5 bases, in that order; junction bases with no gene match: 3. Germline V gene data show CDR1 as GTSNPN and CDR2 as SVGIG (reference sequence). CDR3 nucleotides: TGTGCCTGGAGTGTATGGGAGGGGGAGACCCAGTACTTC. Protein product: CAWSVWEGETQYF.

The rearrangement uses TRBV28 and TRBJ1-3; a possible D gene is TRBD1 (5 bases). This CDR3 is built from 14 residues. Looked up from germline, CDR1 is MDHEN and CDR2 is SYDVKM. Deletions cut 3 bases from V and 4 bases from J, with 10 bases between. CDR3 sequence (DNA): TGTGCCAGCAGTTTCAAGGGGTACGGAAACACCATATATTTT. Its protein product is CASSFKGYGNTIYF.

The chain is built from TRBV5-4 and TRBJ1-2; D is ambiguous. From germline, CDR1 is SGHNT and CDR2 YYREEE (reference sequence). The CDR3 consists of 13 residues. Trimming took 0 bases from V and 8 from J, leaving 11 bases between them. CDR3 sequence: CASSLVEGRGYTF. In DNA form, the CDR3 reads TGTGCCAGCAGCTTGGTCGAGGGCAGGGGCTACACCTTC. Full variable domain (outside the CDR3, taken from reference TRBV5-4 and TRBJ1-2): ETGVTQSPTHLIKTRGQQVTLRCSSQSGHNTVSWYQQALGQGPQFIFQYYREEENGRGNFPPRFSGLQFPNYSSELNVNALELDDSALYLCASSLVEGRGYTFGSGTRLTVV.

The chain employs TRBV5-1 and TRBJ2-3, with 9 bases lining up with TRBD2. Per the germline V gene, CDR1 is SGHRS and CDR2 is YFSETQ. This CDR3 contains 15 residues. J lost 1 base, V lost 1 base, and 1 base had no gene match. CDR3: CASSLKRGGTDTQYF. For the CDR3, the DNA is TGCGCCAGCAGCTTGAAGCGGGGGGGCACAGATACGCAGTATTTT. The complete variable domain, with remaining parts taken from reference TRBV5-1 and TRBJ2-3, reads KAGVTQTPRYLIKTRGQQVTLSCSPISGHRSVSWYQQTPGQGLQFLFEYFSETQRNKGNFPGRFSGRQFSNSRSEMNVSTLELGDSALYLCASSLKRGGTDTQYFGPGTRLTVL.